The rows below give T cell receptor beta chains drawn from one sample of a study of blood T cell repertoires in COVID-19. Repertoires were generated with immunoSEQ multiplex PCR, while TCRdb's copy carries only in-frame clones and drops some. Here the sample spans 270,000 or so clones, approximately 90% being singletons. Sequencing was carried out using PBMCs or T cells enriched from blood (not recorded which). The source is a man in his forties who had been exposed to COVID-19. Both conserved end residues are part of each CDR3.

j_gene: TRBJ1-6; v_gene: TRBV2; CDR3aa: CASLRDGTPNSPLHF
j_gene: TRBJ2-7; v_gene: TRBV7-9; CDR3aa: CASSLDIGTAVVYEQYF
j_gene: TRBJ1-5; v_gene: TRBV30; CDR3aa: CAWQGQSNQPQHF
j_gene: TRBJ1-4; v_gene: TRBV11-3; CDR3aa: CASSLNVVRNEKLFF
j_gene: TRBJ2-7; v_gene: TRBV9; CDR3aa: CASSVGQGAYEQYF
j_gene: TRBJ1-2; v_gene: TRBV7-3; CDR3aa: CASSLTGQGNYGYTF
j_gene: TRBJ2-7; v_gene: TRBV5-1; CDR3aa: CASSLGSVLTYEQYF
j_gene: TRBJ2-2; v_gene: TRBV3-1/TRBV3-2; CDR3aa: CASSRLTGNTGELFF
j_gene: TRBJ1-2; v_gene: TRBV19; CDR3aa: CASSMSRGYGYTF
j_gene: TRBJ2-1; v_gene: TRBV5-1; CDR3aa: CASSLPELAGPNDQFF
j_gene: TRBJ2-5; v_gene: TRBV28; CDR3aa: CASSLRYRGQQETQYF
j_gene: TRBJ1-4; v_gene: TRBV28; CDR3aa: CASKDGQLNEKLFF
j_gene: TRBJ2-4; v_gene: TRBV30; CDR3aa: CATLEAAKNIQYF
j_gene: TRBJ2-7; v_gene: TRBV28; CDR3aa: CATEQAGVGEQYF
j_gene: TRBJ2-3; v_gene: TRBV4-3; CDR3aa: CASSQDRSGGTDTQYF
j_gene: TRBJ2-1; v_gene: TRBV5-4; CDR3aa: CASSVQGLNEQFF
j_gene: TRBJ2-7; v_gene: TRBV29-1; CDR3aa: CSVFFEGYEQYF
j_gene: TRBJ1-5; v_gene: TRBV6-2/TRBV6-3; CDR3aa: CASSQGSGGKQPQHF
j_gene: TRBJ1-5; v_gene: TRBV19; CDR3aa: CASIRRDSRGSNQPQHF
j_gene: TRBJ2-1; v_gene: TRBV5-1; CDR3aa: CASSLRDRGNEQFF
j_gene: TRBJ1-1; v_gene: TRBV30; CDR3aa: CAWSEGQGNTEAFF
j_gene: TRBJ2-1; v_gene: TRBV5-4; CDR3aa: CASSFGLVLSNEQFF
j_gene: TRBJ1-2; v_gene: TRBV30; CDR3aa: CAWSQVPQFNYGYTF
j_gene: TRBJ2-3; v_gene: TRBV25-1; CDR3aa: CASSFGTDTDTQYF
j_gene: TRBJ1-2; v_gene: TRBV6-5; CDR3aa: CASSRQGQPFYGYTF
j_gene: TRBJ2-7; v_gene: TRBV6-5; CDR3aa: CASSPSNRGRGEQYF
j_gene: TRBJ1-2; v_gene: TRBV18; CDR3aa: CASSSGTGTNYGYTF
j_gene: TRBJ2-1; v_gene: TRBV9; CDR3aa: CASSVASWSSGISNEQFF
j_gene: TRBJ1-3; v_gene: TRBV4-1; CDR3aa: CASSQEVTTGNTIYF
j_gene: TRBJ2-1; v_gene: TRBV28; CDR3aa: CASSGGGPTPYNEQFF
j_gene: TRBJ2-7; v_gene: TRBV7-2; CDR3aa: CASSVLAGGQNEQYF
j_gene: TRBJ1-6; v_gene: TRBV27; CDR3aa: CASRLGGFFNSPLHF
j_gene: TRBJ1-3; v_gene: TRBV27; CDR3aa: CASSLERDRGGNTIYF
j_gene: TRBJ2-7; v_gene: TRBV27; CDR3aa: CASSLTGNEQYF
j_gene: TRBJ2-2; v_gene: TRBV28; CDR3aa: CASRTVNTGELFF
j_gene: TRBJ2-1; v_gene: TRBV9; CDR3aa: CASSGAYLSSYNEQFF
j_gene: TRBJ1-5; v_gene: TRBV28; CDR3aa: CASSLLSLSNQPQHF
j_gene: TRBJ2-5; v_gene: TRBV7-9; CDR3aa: CASSPAMGGETQYF
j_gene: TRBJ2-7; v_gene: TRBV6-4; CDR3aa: CASSETGGGSEQYF
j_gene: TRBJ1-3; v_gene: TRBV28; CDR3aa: CASSPPPGGGRSGNTIYF
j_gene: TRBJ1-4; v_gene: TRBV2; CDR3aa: CASRQQEKLFF
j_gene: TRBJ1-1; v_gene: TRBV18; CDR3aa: CASSLQGRDTEAFF
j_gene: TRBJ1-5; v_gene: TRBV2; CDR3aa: CASSLSGNQPQHF
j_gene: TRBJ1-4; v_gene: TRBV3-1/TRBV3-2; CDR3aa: CASSGKTGGDEKLFF
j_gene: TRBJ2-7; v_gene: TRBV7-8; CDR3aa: CASSPVVSEQYF
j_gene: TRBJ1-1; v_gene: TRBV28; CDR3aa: CASTSLDRLLTEAFF
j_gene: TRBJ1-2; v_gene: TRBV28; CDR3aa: CASSLGTGEGGYTF
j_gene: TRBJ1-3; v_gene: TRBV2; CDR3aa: CASSPPTGLSSGNTIYF
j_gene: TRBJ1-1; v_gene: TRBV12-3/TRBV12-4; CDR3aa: CASSLRAGTEAFF
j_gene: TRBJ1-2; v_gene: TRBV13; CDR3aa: CASTLIRSNYGYTF
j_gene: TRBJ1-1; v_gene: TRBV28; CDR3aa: CASRDLGGATEAFF
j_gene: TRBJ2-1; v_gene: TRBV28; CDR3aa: CASSLGGLRINEQFF
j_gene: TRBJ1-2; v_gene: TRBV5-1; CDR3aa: CASSSARTNYGYTF
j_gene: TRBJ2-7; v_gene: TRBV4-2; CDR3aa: CASSSGLAASYEQYF
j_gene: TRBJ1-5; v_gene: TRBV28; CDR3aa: CASSLMSYSNQPQHF
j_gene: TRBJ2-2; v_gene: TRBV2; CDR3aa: CASTRMRGSTGELFF